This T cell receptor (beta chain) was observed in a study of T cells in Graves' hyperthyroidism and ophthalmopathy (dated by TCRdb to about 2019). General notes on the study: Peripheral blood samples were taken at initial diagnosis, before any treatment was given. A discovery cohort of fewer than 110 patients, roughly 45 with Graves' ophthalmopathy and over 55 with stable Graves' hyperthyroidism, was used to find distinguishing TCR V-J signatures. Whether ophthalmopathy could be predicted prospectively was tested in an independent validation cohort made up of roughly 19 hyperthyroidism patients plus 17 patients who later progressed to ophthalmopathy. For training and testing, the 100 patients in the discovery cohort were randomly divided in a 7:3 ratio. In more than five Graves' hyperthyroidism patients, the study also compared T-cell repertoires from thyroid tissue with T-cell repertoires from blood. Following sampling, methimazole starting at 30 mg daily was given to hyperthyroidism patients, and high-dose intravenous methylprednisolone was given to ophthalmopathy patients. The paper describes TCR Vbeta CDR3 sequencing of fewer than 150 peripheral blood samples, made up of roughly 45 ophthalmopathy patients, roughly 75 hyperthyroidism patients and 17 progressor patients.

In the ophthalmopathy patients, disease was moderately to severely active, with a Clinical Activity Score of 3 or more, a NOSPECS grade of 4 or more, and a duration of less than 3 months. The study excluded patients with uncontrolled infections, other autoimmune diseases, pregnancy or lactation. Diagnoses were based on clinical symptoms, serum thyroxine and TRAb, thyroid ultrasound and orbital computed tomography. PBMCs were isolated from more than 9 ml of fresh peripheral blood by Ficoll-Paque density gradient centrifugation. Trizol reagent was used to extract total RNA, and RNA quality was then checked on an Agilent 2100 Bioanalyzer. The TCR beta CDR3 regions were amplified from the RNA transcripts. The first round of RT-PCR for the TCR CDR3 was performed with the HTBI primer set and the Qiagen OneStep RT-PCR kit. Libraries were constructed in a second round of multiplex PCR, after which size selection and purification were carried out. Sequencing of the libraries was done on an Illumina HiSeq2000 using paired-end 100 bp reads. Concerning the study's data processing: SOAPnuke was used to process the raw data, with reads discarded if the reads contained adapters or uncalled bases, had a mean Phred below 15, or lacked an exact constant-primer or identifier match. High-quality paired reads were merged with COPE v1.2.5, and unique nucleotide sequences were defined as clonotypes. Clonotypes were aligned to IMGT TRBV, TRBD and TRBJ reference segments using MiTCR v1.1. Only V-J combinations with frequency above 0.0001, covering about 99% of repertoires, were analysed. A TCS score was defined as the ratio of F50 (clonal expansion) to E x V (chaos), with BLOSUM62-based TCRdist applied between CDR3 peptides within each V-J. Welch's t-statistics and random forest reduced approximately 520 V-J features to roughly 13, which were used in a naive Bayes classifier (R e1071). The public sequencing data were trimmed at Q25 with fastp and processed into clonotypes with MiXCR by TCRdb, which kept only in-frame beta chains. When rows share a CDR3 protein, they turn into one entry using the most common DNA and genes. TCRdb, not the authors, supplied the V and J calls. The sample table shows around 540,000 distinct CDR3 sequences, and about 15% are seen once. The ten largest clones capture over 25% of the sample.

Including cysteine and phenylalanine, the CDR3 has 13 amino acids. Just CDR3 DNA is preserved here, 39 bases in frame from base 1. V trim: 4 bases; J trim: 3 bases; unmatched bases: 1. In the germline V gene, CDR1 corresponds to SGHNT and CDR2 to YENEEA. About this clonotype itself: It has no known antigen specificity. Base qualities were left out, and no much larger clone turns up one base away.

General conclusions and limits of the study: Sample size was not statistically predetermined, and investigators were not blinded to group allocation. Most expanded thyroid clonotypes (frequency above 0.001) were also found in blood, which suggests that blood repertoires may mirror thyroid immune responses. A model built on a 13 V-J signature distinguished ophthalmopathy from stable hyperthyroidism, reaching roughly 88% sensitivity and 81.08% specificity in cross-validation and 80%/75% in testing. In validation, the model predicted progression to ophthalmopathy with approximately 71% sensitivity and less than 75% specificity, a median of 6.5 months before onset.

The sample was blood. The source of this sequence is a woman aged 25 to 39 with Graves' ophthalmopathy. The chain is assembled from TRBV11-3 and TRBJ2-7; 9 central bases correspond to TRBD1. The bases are TGTGCCAGCAGCTGGACAGGGGACTACGAGCAGTACTTC. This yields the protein CASSWTGDYEQYF.